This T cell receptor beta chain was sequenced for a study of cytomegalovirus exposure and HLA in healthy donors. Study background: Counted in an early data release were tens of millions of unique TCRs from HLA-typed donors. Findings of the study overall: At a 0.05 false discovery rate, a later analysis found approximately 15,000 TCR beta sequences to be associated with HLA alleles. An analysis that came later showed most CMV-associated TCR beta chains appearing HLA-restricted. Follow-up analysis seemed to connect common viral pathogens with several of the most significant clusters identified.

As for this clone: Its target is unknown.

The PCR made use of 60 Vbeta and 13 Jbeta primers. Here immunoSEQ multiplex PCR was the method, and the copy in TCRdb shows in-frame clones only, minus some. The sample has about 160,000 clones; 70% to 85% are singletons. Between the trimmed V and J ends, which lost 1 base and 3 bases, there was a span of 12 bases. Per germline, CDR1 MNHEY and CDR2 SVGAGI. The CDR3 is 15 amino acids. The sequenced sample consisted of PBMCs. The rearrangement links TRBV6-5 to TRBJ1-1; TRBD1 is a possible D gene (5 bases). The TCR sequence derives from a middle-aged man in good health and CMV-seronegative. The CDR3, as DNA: TGTGCCAGCAGTTACTGGGTCGGGGGGGACACTGAAGCTTTCTTT. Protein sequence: CASSYWVGGDTEAFF.